The 17 T cell receptor beta chains in this list originate from one sample, sequenced in a study of blood T cell repertoires in COVID-19. Assay: immunoSEQ multiplex PCR; the TCRdb copy retains only in-frame clones and omits some. The sample consists of hundreds of thousands of clones, roughly 89% of them appearing once. Source material: peripheral blood. Receptors were obtained from a woman aged 25 to 39 with acute or convalescent COVID-19.

On this clone itself: At the DNA level, this CDR3 is encoded by other sequences in the same sample as well. V usage is TRBV7-9 and J usage is TRBJ1-2, with TRBD1 as a possible D gene (5 bases). V was shortened by 1 base and J by 4 bases, with 7 bases between the two germline ends. CDR1 and CDR2 from the germline V gene are SEHNR and FQNEAQ (reference sequence). The CDR3 is 13 residues long. CDR3 loop: CASSLGGVYGYTF. CDR3 coding DNA: TGTGCCAGCAGCTTAGGGGGCGTCTATGGCTACACCTTC.

This rearrangement joins TRBV7-3 to TRBJ1-2, with 7 bases fitting TRBD1. This CDR3 spans 12 amino acids. V lost 5 bases, J lost 7 bases, and 4 bases stayed unmatched. Germline values: CDR1 SGHTA, CDR2 FQGTGA. The CDR3 DNA sequence: TGTGCCAGCAGCACAAACAGGGGTGGCTACACCTTC. Translating it yields CASSTNRGGYTF.

This clone was counted between two and nine times. V gene TRBV7-9 combines with J gene TRBJ1-6; D unclear. The germline V and J ends were trimmed by 3 bases and 0 bases, with 9 bases remaining between them. CDR3 size: 16 residues. Germline CDR1 is SEHNR and CDR2 is FQNEAQ (reference sequence). The CDR3, as DNA: TGTGCCAGCAGCTTTGGCTCTAGCTCCTATAATTCACCCCTCCACTTT. It specifies CASSFGSSSYNSPLHF.

V is TRBV5-6 and J is TRBJ2-7, with a weak D call TRBD1 (6 bases). Germline V gene lookup returns CDR1 SGHDT and CDR2 YYEEEE. The V end lost 0 bases, the J end lost 1 base, and 11 bases lay between the germline ends. CDR3 length: 15 residues. The CDR3 nucleotides are TGTGCCAGCAGCTTGGCAGGGGCGCAGTCCTACGAGCAGTACTTC. Translating gives CASSLAGAQSYEQYF.

The V and J genes are TRBV15 and TRBJ1-4, with D possibly matching TRBD1 (5 bases). Trimming removed 0 bases from V and 5 bases from J, with 10 bases in between. This CDR3 has 15 residues. CDR1 is LNHNV and CDR2 is YYDKDF in the germline V gene (reference sequence). The CDR3 reads CATSRDLGGNEKLFF. CDR3 sequence (DNA): TGTGCCACCAGCAGAGATTTGGGGGGGAATGAAAAACTGTTTTTT.

The V call is TRBV5-6, the J call TRBJ2-5, with D possibly being TRBD1 (6 bases). V dropped 3 bases and J dropped 1 base, with 16 bases sitting between them. The CDR3 has 16 amino acids. Germline CDR1 SGHDT, CDR2 YYEEEE. Written as DNA, the CDR3 is TGTGCCAGCAGCTCACCGGGGACACCAGCCCAAGAGACCCAGTACTTC. Amino acids: CASSSPGTPAQETQYF.

The genes are TRBV11-2 and TRBJ2-5, with TRBD2 matching over 12 bases. V lost 5 bases to trimming and J lost 2 bases; unmatched junction nucleotides: 15. There are 19 residues in the CDR3. From germline, CDR1 is SGHAT and CDR2 FQNNGV. CDR3 in DNA: TGTGCCAGCAGCACCTCGTGGCGGGGACTAGCGGGCACACAAGAGACCCAGTACTTC. It yields the protein CASSTSWRGLAGTQETQYF.

The CDR3 reads CASSIGAAGLPQHF. The CDR3 nucleotides read TGTGCCAGTAGTATAGGGGCAGCGGGACTGCCCCAGCATTTT. The gene calls are TRBV19 and TRBJ1-5, with D possibly being TRBD1 (5 bases). Trimming took 1 base from V and 9 from J, leaving 13 bases between them. Germline V gene lookup returns CDR1 LNHDA and CDR2 SQIVND (reference sequence). The CDR3 extends over 14 amino acids.

This rearrangement joins TRBV28 to TRBJ1-2; 7 nucleotides agree with TRBD1. The germline gives CDR1 MDHEN, CDR2 SYDVKM. J lost 6 bases, V lost 5 bases, and 15 bases had no gene match. The CDR3 is made up of 16 amino acids. This chain's CDR3 is CASSPPNRGSIDGYTF. CDR3 DNA: TGTGCCAGCAGTCCCCCCAACAGGGGATCAATAGATGGCTACACCTTC.

The sample holds one count of this clone. The gene calls are TRBV5-1 and TRBJ2-1; 9 bases align to TRBD2. Per germline, CDR1 SGHRS and CDR2 YFSETQ. After removal of 4 bases from V and 8 bases from J, the junction contained 13 bases not matched to a gene. CDR3 size: 16 residues. CDR3 DNA: TGCGCCAGCAGCCCAGCTTTAGCGGGGGTTGGGGATGAGCAGTTCTTC. It encodes CASSPALAGVGDEQFF. The full variable domain, its missing parts supplied by reference TRBV5-1 and TRBJ2-1, is KAGVTQTPRYLIKTRGQQVTLSCSPISGHRSVSWYQQTPGQGLQFLFEYFSETQRNKGNFPGRFSGRQFSNSRSEMNVSTLELGDSALYLCASSPALAGVGDEQFFGPGTRLTVL.

The V gene is TRBV28, the J gene TRBJ1-6; tentatively, D is TRBD1 (5 bases). The germline V gene encodes CDR1 MDHEN and CDR2 SYDVKM. V was trimmed by 5 bases and J by 10 bases, leaving 15 bases between them. The CDR3 totals 14 residues. Here the CDR3 reads CASSPMGGGSPLHF. CDR3 DNA: TGTGCCAGCAGTCCTATGGGGGGGGGATCACCCCTCCACTTT.

The V gene is TRBV4-1, the J gene TRBJ2-7; the D is unclear. With 4 bases removed from V and 0 bases from J, the gap between germline ends came to 13 bases. This CDR3 has 15 residues. Germline CDR1 and CDR2: MGHRA and YSYEKL. The CDR3 sequence is CASSPLSSSSYEQYF. CDR3 DNA sequence: TGCGCCAGCAGCCCCTTGTCTTCTAGCTCCTACGAGCAGTACTTC.

This clone was counted between two and nine times. V and J are TRBV19 and TRBJ1-2; 10 positions agree with TRBD1. This CDR3 has 15 amino acids. V shed 5 bases, J shed 5 bases, and the junction held 8 bases outside the gene matches. Looked up from germline, CDR1 is LNHDA and CDR2 is SQIVND (reference sequence). Written as DNA, the CDR3 is TGTGCCAGTAGTTGGACAGGGGGAAGGGATTATGGCTACACCTTC. Protein product: CASSWTGGRDYGYTF.

The chain combines TRBV28 with TRBJ2-7; 8 bases align to TRBD1. Trimming took 5 bases from V and 6 from J; bases not matched to a gene: 9. This CDR3 region has 14 residues. In germline, CDR1 is MDHEN, CDR2 SYDVKM. CDR3 sequence (DNA): TGTGCCAGCAGTCCCGGACAGGGAAACTCCGAGCAGTACTTC. Residues: CASSPGQGNSEQYF.

A single count supports this clone. This CDR3 reads CASSRRQGVFYGYTF. The CDR3 coding sequence is TGTGCCAGCAGTAGAAGACAGGGGGTCTTTTATGGCTACACCTTC. This chain joins TRBV27 and TRBJ1-2; 9 positions agree with TRBD1. This CDR3 has 15 amino acids. The ends lost 5 bases at V and 5 bases at J; junction bases unmatched: 9. Germline assignment: CDR1 MNHEY and CDR2 SMNVEV (reference sequence).

V is TRBV9 and J is TRBJ2-7; 7 positions match TRBD1. Germline V gene lookup returns CDR1 SGDLS and CDR2 YYNGEE. V lost 4 bases, J lost 7 bases, and 11 bases stayed unmatched. The CDR3 sequence is 14 residues long. The CDR3 coding sequence is TGTGCCAGCAGCCCACGAGGGACAGCCATGGAGCAGTACTTC. It encodes CASSPRGTAMEQYF.

The genes are TRBV14 and TRBJ1-2; 9 nucleotides agree with TRBD1. The germline CDR1 and CDR2 sequences are SGHDN and FVKESK. The CDR3 runs 15 residues. After removal of 1 base from V and 7 bases from J, the junction contained 7 bases not matched to a gene. The CDR3 protein is CASSQGGQGLAGYTF. CDR3 DNA: TGTGCCAGCAGCCAAGGGGGACAGGGCCTGGCTGGCTACACCTTC.